Listed below are T cell receptor beta chains from one sample, sequenced in a study of T cells in Graves' hyperthyroidism and ophthalmopathy. TCRdb reprocessed the multiplex PCR reads via MiXCR and lists one record per CDR3 protein. The sample contains around 800,000 distinct CDR3 sequences, around 38% of which appear only once. The sample consisted of blood. The receptors were sampled from a man aged 18 to 30 with Graves' hyperthyroidism. Each CDR3 is given with its conserved first and last residue. The order of the fields is CDR3 protein, CDR3 DNA, D gene, clone size, J gene, V gene. A D gene is named only where the DNA matches it firmly. For some rows the clone size is stated as once, few or many, or as a class when expanded; others skip it.

cdr3_aa: CASNSARAGANGYEDQPQHF; cdr3_nt: TGTGCCAGCAACTCTGCACGGGCAGGCGCGAATGGATATGAAGATCAGCCCCAGCATTTT; d_call: NA; clone_size: NA; j_call: TRBJ1-5; v_call: TRBV7-8
cdr3_aa: CASSPPGPDGSGNTIYF; cdr3_nt: TGCGCCAGCAGCCCCCCGGGGCCTGACGGCTCTGGAAACACCATATATTTT; d_call: NA; clone_size: NA; j_call: TRBJ1-3; v_call: TRBV5-1
cdr3_aa: CASSPTRGGPETQYF; cdr3_nt: TGTGCCAGCAGTCCCACCAGGGGCGGTCCAGAGACCCAGTACTTC; d_call: NA; clone_size: few; j_call: TRBJ2-5; v_call: TRBV7-6
cdr3_aa: CASSLLKGMNTEAFF; cdr3_nt: TGTGCCAGCAGCTTATTAAAGGGGATGAACACTGAAGCTTTCTTT; d_call: NA; clone_size: few; j_call: TRBJ1-1; v_call: TRBV7-2
cdr3_aa: CSVERSGGSETQYF; cdr3_nt: TGCAGCGTTGAGAGGTCAGGGGGGAGTGAGACCCAGTACTTC; d_call: NA; clone_size: many; j_call: TRBJ2-5; v_call: TRBV29-1
cdr3_aa: CASLRGTGGVSGNTIYF; cdr3_nt: TGTGCCTCCCTTCGAGGGACAGGGGGAGTTTCTGGAAACACCATATATTTT; d_call: TRBD1; clone_size: few; j_call: TRBJ1-3; v_call: TRBV6-1
cdr3_aa: CASVGLAYTGELFF; cdr3_nt: TGTGCCAGCGTAGGACTAGCGTACACCGGGGAGCTGTTTTTT; d_call: TRBD2; clone_size: NA; j_call: TRBJ2-2; v_call: TRBV7-9
cdr3_aa: CASSLEEGITEAFF; cdr3_nt: TGCGCCAGCAGCTTGGAAGAAGGGATCACTGAAGCTTTCTTT; d_call: NA; clone_size: NA; j_call: TRBJ1-1; v_call: TRBV5-1
cdr3_aa: CSVAPRTVGYEQYF; cdr3_nt: TGCAGCGTTGCCCCCCGGACGGTGGGCTACGAGCAGTACTTC; d_call: NA; clone_size: many; j_call: TRBJ2-7; v_call: TRBV29-1
cdr3_aa: CSARDSARSNQPQHF; cdr3_nt: TGCAGTGCTAGAGACTCAGCGCGAAGCAATCAGCCCCAGCATTTT; d_call: NA; clone_size: few; j_call: TRBJ1-5; v_call: TRBV20-1
cdr3_aa: CTSSLVNSPLHF; cdr3_nt: TGTACCAGCAGCTTGGTTAATTCACCCCTCCACTTT; d_call: NA; clone_size: many; j_call: TRBJ1-6; v_call: TRBV7-9
cdr3_aa: CASSGGLAGGPHPQETQYF; cdr3_nt: TGTGCCAGCAGTGGCGGACTAGCGGGGGGCCCGCATCCTCAAGAGACCCAGTACTTC; d_call: TRBD2; clone_size: few; j_call: TRBJ2-5; v_call: TRBV6-1
cdr3_aa: CASSLGATFSSEQYF; cdr3_nt: TGTGCCAGCAGCTTAGGGGCAACGTTCTCGAGTGAGCAGTACTTC; d_call: NA; clone_size: many; j_call: TRBJ2-7; v_call: TRBV7-9
cdr3_aa: CASSTDGAYGYTF; cdr3_nt: TGCGCCAGCAGCACGGACGGAGCCTATGGCTACACCTTC; d_call: NA; clone_size: NA; j_call: TRBJ1-2; v_call: TRBV5-1